The 26 T cell receptor beta chains reported below all come from one sample, sequenced in a study of T cell responses to AZD1222 COVID-19 vaccine. Generated by immunoSEQ multiplex PCR, the TCRdb table keeps only in-frame clones and is missing some. The data show approximately 180,000 clones, with about 93% seen just once and around 0.96% held by the top ten. This sample comprised peripheral blood, obtained 28 days after the second dose of the MenACWY control vaccine. Source of these receptors: an adult who received the MenACWY meningococcal vaccine as a control.

The genes are TRBV19 and TRBJ1-1; 7 nucleotides match TRBD1. V gave up 2 bases and J gave up 3 bases; unmatched junction bases: 3. From germline, CDR1 is LNHDA and CDR2 SQIVND (reference sequence). This CDR3 spans 14 amino acids. The CDR3 protein is CASSITGVDTEAFF. CDR3 in DNA: TGTGCCAGTAGTATAACAGGGGTCGACACTGAAGCTTTCTTT.

This clone was detected once. The sample carries other DNA sequences with the same CDR3. This chain connects TRBV5-1 to TRBJ2-5; unclear D gene. Germline CDR1 SGHRS, CDR2 YFSETQ. With 0 bases removed from V and 2 bases from J, the gap between germline ends came to 8 bases. The length of the CDR3 is 14 residues. CDR3 sequence: CASSLGGFQETQYF. The CDR3 DNA reads as TGCGCCAGCAGCTTGGGTGGGTTTCAAGAGACCCAGTACTTC.

The chain recombines TRBV19 with TRBJ2-3, with TRBD2 matching over 12 bases. The ends lost 4 bases at V and 5 bases at J; junction bases unmatched: 4. Germline V gene lookup returns CDR1 LNHDA and CDR2 SQIVND (reference sequence). The length of the CDR3 is 15 residues. The CDR3 nucleotides read TGTGCCAGTAGTACCGGGACTAGCGGGCTAGATACGCAGTATTTT. Amino acid sequence: CASSTGTSGLDTQYF.

The V gene is TRBV7-9, the J gene TRBJ1-4; no definite D call. Germline loops: CDR1 SEHNR, CDR2 FQNEAQ (reference sequence). V lost 5 bases and J lost 3, with 10 bases in between. This CDR3 spans 14 amino acids. CDR3 DNA sequence: TGTGCCAGCAGCGCTGGACGGCCTAATGAAAAACTGTTTTTT. Translating it yields CASSAGRPNEKLFF. The full variable domain, in which reference TRBV7-9 and TRBJ1-4 provide the parts outside the CDR3, is DTGVSQNPRHKITKRGQNVTFRCDPISEHNRLYWYRQTLGQGPEFLTYFQNEAQLEKSRLLSDRFSAERPKGSFSTLEIQRTEQGDSAMYLCASSAGRPNEKLFFGSGTQLSVL.

The chain recombines TRBV14 with TRBJ2-5, with TRBD1 as a possible D gene (6 bases). The CDR3 length is 14 residues. The V end lost 4 bases, the J end lost 5 bases, and 14 bases lay between the germline ends. Per the germline V gene, CDR1 is SGHDN and CDR2 is FVKESK. CDR3 coding DNA: TGTGCCAGCAGCCTCACAGGGACGTCGGAGACCCAGTACTTC. Amino acids: CASSLTGTSETQYF.

V usage is TRBV3-1 (or the pseudogene TRBV3-2) and J usage is TRBJ1-3, with 7 positions matching TRBD1. J was trimmed by 7 bases and V by 2 bases; bases with no gene match: 8. There are 15 residues in the CDR3. CDR1 is LGHDT, CDR2 YNNKEL, per germline (reference sequence). The CDR3 DNA sequence: TGTGCCAGCAGCCAAATGGGAGTGACAGGGAACACCATATATTTT. This translates into CASSQMGVTGNTIYF.

The chain recombines TRBV19 with TRBJ1-4; D is undetermined. From germline, CDR1 is LNHDA and CDR2 SQIVND (reference sequence). Deletions cut 3 bases from V and 12 bases from J, with 17 bases between. The CDR3 has 14 amino acids. CDR3: CASSIRTTAAELFF. The DNA for the CDR3 is TGTGCCAGTAGTATTCGGACGACGGCCGCTGAACTGTTTTTT.

CDR3 in amino acids: CSVGQGENSPLHF. The CDR3 DNA is TGCAGCGTCGGACAGGGCGAGAATTCACCCCTCCACTTT. The chain joins TRBV29-1 to TRBJ1-6, with TRBD1 identical over 8 bases. Germline trimming cut 6 bases from V and 7 bases from J; bases unmatched to any gene: 5. Germline V gives CDR1 SQVTM, CDR2 ANQGSEA. CDR3 length: 13 residues.

This chain links TRBV27 with TRBJ1-2, with 8 nucleotides matching TRBD1. There are 14 residues in the CDR3. Losses at the gene ends were 10 bases for V and 8 bases for J; bases not matched to a gene: 15. CDR1 MNHEY and CDR2 SMNVEV come from the germline V gene (reference sequence). The CDR3 sequence: CATRDRDRIFGYTF. CDR3 bases: TGTGCCACCAGAGATCGGGACAGGATATTCGGCTACACCTTC.

This chain connects TRBV23-1 to TRBJ1-1; D gene unclear. TRBV23-1 is designated an ORF whose function remains uncertain. Trimming removed 7 bases from V and 2 bases from J, with 20 bases in between. CDR3 size: 16 residues. CDR3 coding DNA: TGCGCCAGCATGACCAACTGGGGATTAAGTAACACTGAAGCTTTCTTT. Its protein product is CASMTNWGLSNTEAFF.

The chain combines TRBV6-5 with TRBJ2-3; possibly TRBD1 or TRBD2 for D (5 bases each). Germline values: CDR1 MNHEY, CDR2 SVGAGI. V was cut by 6 bases and J by 2 bases, with 15 bases left in between. The CDR3 consists of 15 residues. CDR3 sequence: CASRAWGPVTDTQYF. The CDR3 DNA reads as TGTGCCAGCAGAGCATGGGGACCTGTCACAGATACGCAGTATTTT.

Only one count was recorded for this clone. The genes are TRBV11-3 and TRBJ2-3; 13 nucleotides align to TRBD2. J lost 6 bases, V lost 4 bases, and 7 bases had no gene match. The CDR3 sequence is 16 residues long. Germline assignment: CDR1 SGHNT and CDR2 YENEEA. DNA for the CDR3: TGTGCCAGCAGCTCCCGGACTAGCGGGGGACCGGATACGCAGTATTTT. It translates to CASSSRTSGGPDTQYF. The whole variable domain, filled in from reference TRBV11-3 and TRBJ2-3, reads EAGVVQSPRYKIIEKKQPVAFWCNPISGHNTLYWYLQNLGQGPELLIRYENEEAVDDSQLPKDRFSAERLKGVDSTLKIQPAELGDSAVYLCASSSRTSGGPDTQYFGPGTRLTVL.

The chain recombines TRBV7-6 with TRBJ1-3, with unresolved D. V was shortened by 5 bases and J by 0 bases, with 23 bases between the two germline ends. The CDR3 is 19 amino acids. Germline V CDR1 and CDR2: SGHVS, FNYEAQ. CDR3 DNA sequence: TGTGCCAGCAGCCCCACATTTTTCGATTCCAGTATCTCTGGAAACACCATATATTTT. Residues: CASSPTFFDSSISGNTIYF. Combining the CDR3 with reference TRBV7-6 and TRBJ1-3 gives the whole variable domain GAGVSQSPRYKVTKRGQDVALRCDPISGHVSLYWYRQALGQGPEFLTYFNYEAQQDKSGLPNDRFSAERPEGSISTLTIQRTEQRDSAMYRCASSPTFFDSSISGNTIYFGEGSWLTVV.

The chain has TRBV18 and TRBJ1-6, with a weak D call TRBD1 (6 bases). Germline assignment: CDR1 KGHSH and CDR2 LQKENI. The CDR3 covers 14 residues. V lost 8 bases and J 7 bases, leaving 15 bases between the germline ends. The CDR3 loop is CASTAGGRNSPLHF. Here the CDR3 DNA reads TGTGCCAGCACCGCGGGGGGCAGGAATTCACCCCTCCACTTT.

V and J are TRBV25-1 and TRBJ1-6; TRBD1 matches at 8 bases. The CDR3 runs to 15 residues. The germline gives CDR1 MGHDK, CDR2 SYGVNS. The CDR3 DNA is TGTGCAGGTCAGGCGACGGACAGGGAAAATTCACCCCTCCACTTT. It codes for CAGQATDRENSPLHF. The variable domain in full, with the rest retrieved from reference TRBV25-1 and TRBJ1-6, is EADIYQTPRYLVIGTGKKITLECSQTMGHDKMYWYQQDPGMELHLIHYSYGVNSTEKGDLSSESTVSRIRTEHFPLTLESARPSHTSQYLCAGQATDRENSPLHFGNGTRLTVT.

In its sample, this clone was seen once. V and J are TRBV7-8 and TRBJ2-7; 8 nucleotides agree with TRBD2. Trimming cost V 3 bases and J 2 bases; bases outside gene matches: 3. Per the germline V gene, CDR1 is SGHVS and CDR2 is FQNEAQ. CDR3 length equals 14 residues. CDR3 coding DNA: TGTGCCAGCAGCTTTTCGGGGGGGGCCTACGAGCAGTACTTC. It specifies CASSFSGGAYEQYF.

In the case of this clone: At the DNA level, this CDR3 is encoded by other sequences in the same sample as well. V and J are TRBV5-1 and TRBJ1-4; 8 bases are shared with TRBD1. This CDR3 spans 15 amino acids. The V segment lost 4 bases and the J segment 3 bases; nucleotides outside the gene matches: 5. Per germline, CDR1 SGHRS and CDR2 YFSETQ. DNA for the CDR3: TGCGCCAGCAGCCAAGGACAGGGCCCTAATGAAAAACTGTTTTTT. Protein product: CASSQGQGPNEKLFF. The full variable domain, with the rest looked up from reference TRBV5-1 and TRBJ1-4, is KAGVTQTPRYLIKTRGQQVTLSCSPISGHRSVSWYQQTPGQGLQFLFEYFSETQRNKGNFPGRFSGRQFSNSRSEMNVSTLELGDSALYLCASSQGQGPNEKLFFGSGTQLSVL.

This clone was detected a few times. The V and J genes are TRBV4-1 and TRBJ1-2; TRBD1 matches at 8 bases. From germline, CDR1 is MGHRA and CDR2 YSYEKL. The CDR3 runs to 14 residues. Trimming at V came to 1 base and at J to 8 bases, leaving 6 bases not matched to a gene. The CDR3, as DNA: TGCGCCAGCAGCCAAGGCCAGGGGGCTGGCGGCTACACCTTC. This gives the protein CASSQGQGAGGYTF.

The rearrangement links TRBV6-5 to TRBJ2-2, with D hard to call. V was cut by 6 bases and J by 6 bases, with 14 bases left in between. The CDR3 is 14 amino acids. CDR1 is MNHEY and CDR2 is SVGAGI in the germline V gene. CDR3 nucleotide sequence: TGTGCCAGCAGCCGAACAATACGGTCCGGGGAGCTGTTTTTT. Translated, it gives CASSRTIRSGELFF.

The sample holds a few counts of this clone. The chain joins TRBV2 to TRBJ1-4; TRBD1 is a possible D gene (5 bases). Trimming shortened V by 7 bases and J by 5 bases, and 17 bases separated the two germline ends. Germline assignment: CDR1 SNHLY and CDR2 FYNNEI. This CDR3 contains 15 residues. CDR3 nucleotide sequence: TGTGCCAGCACTCAGCGGGGCACCGGCAATGAAAAACTGTTTTTT. It is translated as CASTQRGTGNEKLFF.

This clone came up once. The chain couples TRBV6-5 to TRBJ1-1; D call uncertain. The germline V gene encodes CDR1 MNHEY and CDR2 SVGAGI. CDR3 length: 13 amino acids. V was clipped by 6 bases and J by 4 bases, with 12 bases between them. CDR3 sequence (DNA): TGTGCCAGCAGCCTACTATGGGCCACTGAAGCTTTCTTT. The encoded protein is CASSLLWATEAFF.

This chain connects TRBV5-8 to TRBJ1-1; D is unclear. V was clipped by 5 bases and J by 0 bases, with 8 bases between them. Germline V gene lookup returns CDR1 SGHTS and CDR2 YDEGEE. This CDR3 has 13 residues. In DNA form, the CDR3 reads TGTGCCAGCAGAGGAAGGGTGAACACTGAAGCTTTCTTT. Translating gives CASRGRVNTEAFF.

The V gene is TRBV27, the J gene TRBJ1-2, with 8 bases aligning to TRBD1. The germline V gene has CDR1 MNHEY and CDR2 SMNVEV (reference sequence). CDR3 size: 16 residues. Germline trimming cut 5 bases from V and 5 bases from J; bases unmatched to any gene: 13. The DNA for the CDR3 is TGTGCCAGCAGTACTAAACGTACAGGGGGAGGATATGGCTACACCTTC. Amino acid sequence: CASSTKRTGGGYGYTF.

Here the CDR3 reads CASGAGTGSTDTQYF. CDR3 sequence (DNA): TGCGCCAGCGGGGCCGGGACAGGAAGCACAGATACGCAGTATTTT. This chain uses TRBV10-2 with TRBJ2-3; TRBD1 agrees at 8 bases. Germline assignment: CDR1 WSHSY and CDR2 SAAADI. V shed 8 bases, J shed 0 bases, and the junction held 7 bases outside the gene matches. The CDR3 runs to 15 residues.

The chain has TRBV2 and TRBJ1-5, with TRBD1 identical over 10 bases. J was trimmed by 7 bases and V by 7 bases; bases with no gene match: 7. Per germline, CDR1 SNHLY and CDR2 FYNNEI. The CDR3 contains 14 residues. The CDR3 coding sequence is TGTGCCAGCAAGACAGGGGGCGCATGGCAGCCCCAGCATTTT. It translates to CASKTGGAWQPQHF.

The rearrangement uses TRBV5-8 and TRBJ1-5, with TRBD1 identical over 7 bases. CDR1 and CDR2 (germline): SGHTS, YDEGEE. With 2 bases clipped from V and 2 bases from J, the junction kept 1 base outside the gene matches. This CDR3 comprises 14 residues. DNA for the CDR3: TGTGCCAGCAGCTTCGACAGGGGCAATCAGCCCCAGCATTTT. Translated, it gives CASSFDRGNQPQHF.